This T cell receptor beta chain derives from a study of T cells in Graves' hyperthyroidism and ophthalmopathy. Amplified regions were TCR beta CDR3 sequences from RNA transcripts. In the first-round RT-PCR of the TCR CDR3, the HTBI primer set was used. One entry per CDR3 protein results from TCRdb running MiXCR on the multiplex PCR reads. The sample lists some 760,000 distinct CDR3 sequences; less than 15% were seen once. The germline V gene has CDR1 SQVTM and CDR2 ANQGSEA. The CDR3 sequence is 13 residues long. The J segment lost 6 bases and the V segment lost 4 bases, leaving 9 bases of the junction unmatched.

The sample was blood. The chain combines TRBV29-1 with TRBJ2-7, with TRBD1 identical over 7 bases. The sequence was obtained from a woman aged 18-29 years with Graves' hyperthyroidism. CDR3 in amino acids: CSVGRGQLSEQYF. The CDR3, as DNA: TGCAGCGTTGGCCGGGGACAGCTCAGCGAGCAGTACTTC.